This TCR beta chain was sequenced during a study of blood T cells in healthy people across ages. Study results and limitations: The long-lived group displayed more naive CD4+ cells, plus higher diversity, than the aged donors did.

The germline gives CDR1 DFQATT, CDR2 SNEGSKA (reference sequence). The V and J ends lost 5 bases and 3 bases, in that order; junction bases with no gene match: 5. This CDR3 region has 14 residues. A J-beta primer mix and a sample-barcoded 5' primer were used in a second PCR of roughly 7 to 12 cycles. A template-switch adaptor that had 12 random nucleotides put a tag on each cDNA molecule. Any given sample supplied a minimum of 2.5 million CDR3-containing paired-end reads. TCRdb used MiXCR to reprocess the 5' RACE reads, holding one entry per CDR3 protein. The sample shows over a million distinct CDR3 sequences, approximately 38% of them seen only once. A few counts support this clonotype. The antigen is not known.

This receptor was taken from a woman aged 18-35 years in good health. V gene TRBV20-1 combines with J gene TRBJ2-5, with 11 bases identical to TRBD2. The specimen was blood. The CDR3 sequence is CSAGLTSGEETQYF. The DNA for the CDR3 is TGCAGTGCTGGACTGACTAGCGGGGAAGAGACCCAGTACTTC.